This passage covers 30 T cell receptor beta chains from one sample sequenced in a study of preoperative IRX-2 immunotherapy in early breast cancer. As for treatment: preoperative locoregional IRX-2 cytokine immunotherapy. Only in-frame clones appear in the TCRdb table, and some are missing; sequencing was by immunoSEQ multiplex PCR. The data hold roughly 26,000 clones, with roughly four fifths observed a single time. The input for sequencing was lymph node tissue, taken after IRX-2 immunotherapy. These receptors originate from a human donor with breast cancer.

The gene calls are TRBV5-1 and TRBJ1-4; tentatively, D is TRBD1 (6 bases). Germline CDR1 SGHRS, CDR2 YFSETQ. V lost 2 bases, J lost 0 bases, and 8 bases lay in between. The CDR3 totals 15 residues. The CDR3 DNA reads TGCGCCAGCAGCTTAAAGGGGGCAACTAATGAAAAACTGTTTTTT. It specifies CASSLKGATNEKLFF.

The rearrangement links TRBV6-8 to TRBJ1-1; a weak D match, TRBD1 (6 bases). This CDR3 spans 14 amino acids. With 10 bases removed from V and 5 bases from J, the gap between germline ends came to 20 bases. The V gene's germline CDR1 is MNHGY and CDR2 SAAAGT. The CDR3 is CAISSGGGRTEAFF. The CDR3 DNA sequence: TGTGCCATCAGCTCCGGAGGGGGGCGGACTGAAGCTTTCTTT.

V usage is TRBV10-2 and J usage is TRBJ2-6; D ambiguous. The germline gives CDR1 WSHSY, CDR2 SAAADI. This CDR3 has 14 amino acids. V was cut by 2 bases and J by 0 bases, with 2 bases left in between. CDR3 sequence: CASSEHSGANVLTF. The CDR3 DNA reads TGCGCCAGCAGTGAGCACTCTGGGGCCAACGTCCTGACTTTC.

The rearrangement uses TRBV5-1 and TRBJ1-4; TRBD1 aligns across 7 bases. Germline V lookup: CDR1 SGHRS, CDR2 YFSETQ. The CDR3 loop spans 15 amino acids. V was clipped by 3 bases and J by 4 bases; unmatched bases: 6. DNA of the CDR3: TGCGCCAGCAGCTCCCGGGACAGCCTTAATGAAAAACTGTTTTTT. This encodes CASSSRDSLNEKLFF.

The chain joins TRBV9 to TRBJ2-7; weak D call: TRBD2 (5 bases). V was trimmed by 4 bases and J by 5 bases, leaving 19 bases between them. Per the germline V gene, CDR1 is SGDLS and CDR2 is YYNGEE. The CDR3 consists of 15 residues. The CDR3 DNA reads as TGTGCCAGCAGCCCCCCCCGGGGTACCCTCCACGAGCAGTACTTC. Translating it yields CASSPPRGTLHEQYF.

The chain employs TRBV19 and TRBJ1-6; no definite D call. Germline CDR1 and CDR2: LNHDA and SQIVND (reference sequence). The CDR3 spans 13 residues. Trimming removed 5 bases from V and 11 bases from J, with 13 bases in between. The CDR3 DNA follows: TGTGCCAGTAGTCCCCCCGGGTTAGCACCCCTCCACTTT. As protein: CASSPPGLAPLHF.

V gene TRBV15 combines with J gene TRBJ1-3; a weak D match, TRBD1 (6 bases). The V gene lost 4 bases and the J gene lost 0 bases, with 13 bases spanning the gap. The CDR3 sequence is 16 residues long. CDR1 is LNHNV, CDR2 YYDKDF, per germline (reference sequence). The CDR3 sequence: CATSIRGAGSGNTIYF. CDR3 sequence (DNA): TGTGCCACCAGCATTAGGGGGGCGGGCTCTGGAAACACCATATATTTT.

CDR3 residues: CASSSDGIGGYQRGGYTF. For the CDR3, the DNA is TGTGCCAGCAGTTCCGACGGAATAGGGGGATACCAGCGGGGAGGCTACACCTTC. J is TRBJ1-2 and V is TRBV28; TRBD1 might be the D (6 bases). Trimming removed 4 bases from V and 8 bases from J, with 29 bases in between. Germline V CDR1 and CDR2: MDHEN, SYDVKM. There are 18 residues in the CDR3.

The CDR3 loop is CASRLRDRDSGNTIYF. The CDR3 DNA sequence: TGTGCCAGCAGGCTCAGGGACAGGGATTCTGGAAACACCATATATTTT. This rearrangement joins TRBV6-8 to TRBJ1-3; 9 nucleotides match TRBD1. The germline V gene has CDR1 MNHGY and CDR2 SAAAGT. Losses at the gene ends were 6 bases for V and 1 base for J; bases not matched to a gene: 7. This CDR3 comprises 16 residues.

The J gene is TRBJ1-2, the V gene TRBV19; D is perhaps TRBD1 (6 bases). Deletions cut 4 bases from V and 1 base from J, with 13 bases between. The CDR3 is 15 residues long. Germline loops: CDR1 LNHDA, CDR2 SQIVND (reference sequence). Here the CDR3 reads CASSKRTEHNYGYTF. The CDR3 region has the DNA TGTGCCAGTAGTAAGAGGACAGAGCATAACTATGGCTACACCTTC. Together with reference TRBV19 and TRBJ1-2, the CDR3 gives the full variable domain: DGGITQSPKYLFRKEGQNVTLSCEQNLNHDAMYWYRQDPGQGLRLIYYSQIVNDFQKGDIAEGYSVSREKKESFPLTVTSAQKNPTAFYLCASSKRTEHNYGYTFGSGTRLTVV.

CDR3 protein: CASSWGQRSSYNEQFF. The CDR3 bases are TGTGCCAGCAGTTGGGGACAGCGAAGCTCCTACAATGAGCAGTTCTTC. The chain is built from TRBV6-8 and TRBJ2-1; 7 nucleotides align to TRBD1. V was clipped by 4 bases and J by 0 bases; unmatched bases: 6. The germline CDR1 and CDR2 sequences are MNHGY and SAAAGT. The CDR3 contains 16 residues.

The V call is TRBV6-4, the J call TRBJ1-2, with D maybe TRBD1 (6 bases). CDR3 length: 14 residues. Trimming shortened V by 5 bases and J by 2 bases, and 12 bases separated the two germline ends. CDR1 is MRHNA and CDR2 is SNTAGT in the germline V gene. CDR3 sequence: CASSYGQGNYGYTF. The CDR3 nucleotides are TGTGCCAGCAGTTATGGGCAGGGGAACTATGGCTACACCTTC.

DNA for the CDR3: TGTGCCAGTAGTATCGGCGGCGGGGGGCGCGACGCGGCGACCCAGTACTTC. Protein sequence: CASSIGGGGRDAATQYF. The chain combines TRBV19 with TRBJ2-5; TRBD2 aligns across 8 bases. The trim removed 3 bases at V and 7 bases at J, leaving 16 bases unmatched. The germline V gene encodes CDR1 LNHDA and CDR2 SQIVND (reference sequence). The CDR3 is made up of 17 amino acids.

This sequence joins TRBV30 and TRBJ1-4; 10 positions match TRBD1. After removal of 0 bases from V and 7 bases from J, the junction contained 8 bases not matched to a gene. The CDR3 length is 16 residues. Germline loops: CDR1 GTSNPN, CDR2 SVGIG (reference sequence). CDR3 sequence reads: CAWSVQTGGAGEKLFF. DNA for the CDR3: TGTGCCTGGAGTGTACAGACAGGGGGCGCCGGTGAAAAACTGTTTTTT.

This chain's CDR3 is CASFTGGGNEQFF. CDR3 nucleotides: TGTGCCAGCTTCACAGGGGGCGGCAATGAGCAGTTCTTC. The chain combines TRBV18 with TRBJ2-1; 9 bases align to TRBD1. The V and J ends lost 7 bases and 6 bases, in that order; junction bases with no gene match: 4. Germline CDR1 reads KGHSH; CDR2 reads LQKENI. CDR3 length: 13 amino acids.

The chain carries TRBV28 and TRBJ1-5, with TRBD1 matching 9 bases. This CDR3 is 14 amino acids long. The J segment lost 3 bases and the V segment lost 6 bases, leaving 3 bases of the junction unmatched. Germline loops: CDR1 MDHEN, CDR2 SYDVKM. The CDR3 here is CASRGQGPNQPQHF. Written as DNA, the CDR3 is TGTGCCAGCAGGGGACAGGGACCCAATCAGCCCCAGCATTTT.

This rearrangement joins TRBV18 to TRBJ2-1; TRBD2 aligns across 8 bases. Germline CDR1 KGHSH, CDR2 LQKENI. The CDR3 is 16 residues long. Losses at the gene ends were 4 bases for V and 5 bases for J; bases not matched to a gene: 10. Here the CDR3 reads CASSLSQRGRHNEQFF. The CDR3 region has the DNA TGTGCCAGCTCACTGAGCCAGCGGGGGAGACACAATGAGCAGTTCTTC. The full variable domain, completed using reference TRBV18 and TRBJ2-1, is NAGVMQNPRHLVRRRGQEARLRCSPMKGHSHVYWYRQLPEEGLKFMVYLQKENIIDESGMPKERFSAEFPKEGPSILRIQQVVRGDSAAYFCASSLSQRGRHNEQFFGPGTRLTVL.

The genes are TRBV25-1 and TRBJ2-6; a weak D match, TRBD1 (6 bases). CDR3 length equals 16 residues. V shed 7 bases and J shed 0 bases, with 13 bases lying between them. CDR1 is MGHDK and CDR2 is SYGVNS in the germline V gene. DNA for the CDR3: TGTGCCAGCACTATTTCAGGGGTCTCTGGGGCCAACGTCCTGACTTTC. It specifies CASTISGVSGANVLTF. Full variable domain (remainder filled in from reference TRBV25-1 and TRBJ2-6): EADIYQTPRYLVIGTGKKITLECSQTMGHDKMYWYQQDPGMELHLIHYSYGVNSTEKGDLSSESTVSRIRTEHFPLTLESARPSHTSQYLCASTISGVSGANVLTFGAGSRLTVL.

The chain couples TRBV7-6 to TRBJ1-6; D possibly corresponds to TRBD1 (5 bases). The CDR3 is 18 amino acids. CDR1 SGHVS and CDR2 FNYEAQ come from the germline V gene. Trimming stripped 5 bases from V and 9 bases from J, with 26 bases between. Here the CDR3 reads CASSPRRIGQGRPSPLHF. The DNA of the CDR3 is TGTGCCAGCAGCCCGAGGCGGATAGGTCAGGGTAGACCTTCACCCCTCCACTTT.

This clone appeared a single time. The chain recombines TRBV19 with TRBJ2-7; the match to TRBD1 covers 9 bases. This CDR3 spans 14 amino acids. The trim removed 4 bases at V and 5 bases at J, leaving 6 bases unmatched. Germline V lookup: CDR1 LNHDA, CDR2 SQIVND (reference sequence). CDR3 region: CASSTSGQGHEQYF. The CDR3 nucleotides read TGTGCCAGTAGTACTTCGGGACAGGGACACGAGCAGTACTTC.

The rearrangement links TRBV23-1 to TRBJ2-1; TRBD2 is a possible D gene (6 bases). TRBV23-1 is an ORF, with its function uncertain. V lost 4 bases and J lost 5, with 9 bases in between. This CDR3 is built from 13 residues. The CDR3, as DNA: TGCGCCAGCAGTCCTGGGACTGACAATGAGCAGTTCTTC. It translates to CASSPGTDNEQFF.

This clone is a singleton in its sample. The CDR3 DNA reads TGTGCCAGTAGTATAAGCATCTCTGGGGCCAACGTCCTGACTTTC. Translating it yields CASSISISGANVLTF. The chain couples TRBV19 to TRBJ2-6; D not certain. V was trimmed by 2 bases and J by 0 bases, leaving 5 bases between them. Per the germline V gene, CDR1 is LNHDA and CDR2 is SQIVND (reference sequence). The CDR3 totals 15 residues.

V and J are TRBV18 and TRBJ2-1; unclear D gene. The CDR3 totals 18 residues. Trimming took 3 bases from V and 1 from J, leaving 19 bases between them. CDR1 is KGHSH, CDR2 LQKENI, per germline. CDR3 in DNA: TGTGCCAGCTCACCCCGTAGTGACCCAAGATCTTCCTACAATGAGCAGTTCTTC. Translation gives CASSPRSDPRSSYNEQFF.

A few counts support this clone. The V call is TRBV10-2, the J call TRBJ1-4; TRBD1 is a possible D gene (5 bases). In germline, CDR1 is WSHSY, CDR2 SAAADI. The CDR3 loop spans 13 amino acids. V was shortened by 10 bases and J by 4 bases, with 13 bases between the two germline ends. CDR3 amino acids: CATRDFFNEKLFF. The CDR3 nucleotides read TGCGCCACGAGGGACTTTTTTAATGAAAAACTGTTTTTT.

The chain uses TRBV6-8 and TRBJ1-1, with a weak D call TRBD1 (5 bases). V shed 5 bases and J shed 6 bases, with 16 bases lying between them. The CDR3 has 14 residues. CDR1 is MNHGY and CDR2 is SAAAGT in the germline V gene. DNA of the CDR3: TGTGCCAGCAGTCTTCCTGACAGATCCTCTGAAGCTTTCTTT. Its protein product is CASSLPDRSSEAFF.

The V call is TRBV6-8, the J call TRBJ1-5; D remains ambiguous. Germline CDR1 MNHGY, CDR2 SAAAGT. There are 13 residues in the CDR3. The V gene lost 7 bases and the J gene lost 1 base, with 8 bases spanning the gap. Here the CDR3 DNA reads TGTGCCAGCACAATTATGAGCAATCAGCCCCAGCATTTT. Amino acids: CASTIMSNQPQHF.

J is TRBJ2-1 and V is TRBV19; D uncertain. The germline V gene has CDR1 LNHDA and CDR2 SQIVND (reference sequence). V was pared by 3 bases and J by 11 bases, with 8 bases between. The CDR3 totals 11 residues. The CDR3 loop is CASSMSGQQFF. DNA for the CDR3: TGTGCCAGTAGTATGTCAGGACAGCAGTTCTTC.

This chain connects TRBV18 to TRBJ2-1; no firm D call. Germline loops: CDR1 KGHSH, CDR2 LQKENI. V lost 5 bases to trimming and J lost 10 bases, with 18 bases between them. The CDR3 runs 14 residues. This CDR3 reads CASSSRHGRIEQFF. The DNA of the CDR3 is TGTGCCAGCTCATCTCGACACGGCAGGATCGAGCAGTTCTTC.

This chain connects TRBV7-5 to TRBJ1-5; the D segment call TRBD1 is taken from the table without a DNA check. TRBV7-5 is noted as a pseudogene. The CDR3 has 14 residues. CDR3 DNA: TGTGCCAGCAGCTCCGGCGGGACAGGCGGAGCCCAGCATTTT. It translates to CASSSGGTGGAQHF.

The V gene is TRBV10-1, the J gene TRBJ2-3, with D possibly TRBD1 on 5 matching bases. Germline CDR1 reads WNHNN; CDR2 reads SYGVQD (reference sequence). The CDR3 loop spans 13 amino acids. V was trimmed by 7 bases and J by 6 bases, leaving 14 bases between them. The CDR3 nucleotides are TGCGCCAGCAAAGGACAAGTCGACGATACGCAGTATTTT. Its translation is CASKGQVDDTQYF.